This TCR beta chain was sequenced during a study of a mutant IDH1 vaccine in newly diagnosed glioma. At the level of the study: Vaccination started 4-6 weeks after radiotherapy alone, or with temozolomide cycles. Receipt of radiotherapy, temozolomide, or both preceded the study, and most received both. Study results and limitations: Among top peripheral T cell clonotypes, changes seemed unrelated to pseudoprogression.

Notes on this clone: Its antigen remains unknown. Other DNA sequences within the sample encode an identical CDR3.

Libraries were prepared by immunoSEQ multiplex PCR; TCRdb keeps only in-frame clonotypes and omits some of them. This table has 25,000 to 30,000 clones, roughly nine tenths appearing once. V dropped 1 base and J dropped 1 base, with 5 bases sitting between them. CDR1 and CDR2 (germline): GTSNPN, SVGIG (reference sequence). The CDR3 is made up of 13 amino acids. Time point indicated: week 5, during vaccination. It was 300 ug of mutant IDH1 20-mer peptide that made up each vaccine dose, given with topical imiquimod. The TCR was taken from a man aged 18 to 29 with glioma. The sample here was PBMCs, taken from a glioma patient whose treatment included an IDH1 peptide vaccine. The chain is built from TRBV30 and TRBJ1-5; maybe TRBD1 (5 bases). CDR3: CAWSGGSNQPQHF. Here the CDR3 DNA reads TGTGCCTGGAGTGGGGGGAGCAATCAGCCCCAGCATTTT.